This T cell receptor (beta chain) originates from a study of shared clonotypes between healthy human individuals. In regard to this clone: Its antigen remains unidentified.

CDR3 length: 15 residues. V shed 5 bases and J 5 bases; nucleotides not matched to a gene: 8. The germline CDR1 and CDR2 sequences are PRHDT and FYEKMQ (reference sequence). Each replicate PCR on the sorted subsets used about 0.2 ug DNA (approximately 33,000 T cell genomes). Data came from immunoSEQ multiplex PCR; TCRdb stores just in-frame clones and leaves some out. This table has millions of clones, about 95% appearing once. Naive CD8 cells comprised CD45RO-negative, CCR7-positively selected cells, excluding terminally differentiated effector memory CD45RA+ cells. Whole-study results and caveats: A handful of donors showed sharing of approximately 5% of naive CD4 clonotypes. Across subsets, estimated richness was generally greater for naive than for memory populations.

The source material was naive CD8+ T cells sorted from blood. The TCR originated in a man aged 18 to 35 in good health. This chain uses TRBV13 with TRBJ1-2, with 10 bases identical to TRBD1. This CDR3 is CASSGGQGGGYGYTF. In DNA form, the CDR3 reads TGTGCCAGCAGCGGCGGACAGGGGGGAGGATATGGCTACACCTTC. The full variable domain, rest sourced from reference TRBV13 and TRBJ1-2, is AAGVIQSPRHLIKEKRETATLKCYPIPRHDTVYWYQQGPGQDPQFLISFYEKMQSDKGSIPDRFSAQQFSDYHSELNMSSLELGDSALYFCASSGGQGGGYGYTFGSGTRLTVV.